A few counts support the clone carrying this T cell receptor beta chain. This entry belongs to a study of T-cell reconstitution after alpha-beta-depleted transplantation in children. The ends were cut back, 6 bases at V and 3 bases at J, with 9 bases in the middle. Germline V gene sequence: CDR1 SNHLY, CDR2 FYNNEI. This CDR3 region has 13 residues. Library preparation (for TCRbeta) was performed with unique molecular identifiers. TCRdb redid the calling of the PCR reads with MiXCR, one entry per CDR3 protein. The repertoire includes roughly 500,000 distinct CDR3 sequences, approximately 20% of them detected once, and 3.3% sits in the top ten.

The TCR comes from a human donor who donated a stem cell graft to a child with acute lymphoblastic leukemia. The material sequenced was PBMCs from the stem cell graft donor, taken from the stem cell graft. The chain combines TRBV2 with TRBJ2-1; D ambiguous. For the CDR3, the DNA is TGTGCCAGCAGCGGTGGCGGCTACAATGAGCAGTTCTTC. Its protein product is CASSGGGYNEQFF.